The clone carrying this T cell receptor beta chain was counted between two and nine times. Its matching antigen is unknown. V was trimmed by 3 bases and J by 0 bases, leaving 15 bases between them. Germline-derived CDR1 and CDR2 are SNHLY and FYNNEI. CDR3 size: 17 residues. What was amplified from RNA transcripts were TCR beta CDR3 regions. HTBI primers were employed in a first-round RT-PCR of the TCR CDR3. Using its own MiXCR run on the multiplex PCR reads, TCRdb lists one record per CDR3 protein. The sample holds about 640,000 distinct CDR3 sequences; less than 25% are singletons and the top ten take 34%. Ophthalmopathy patients all had a Clinical Activity Score of at least 3, a NOSPECS grade of at least 4 and disease under 3 months old. The source of the sample is a study of T cells in Graves' hyperthyroidism and ophthalmopathy. Study outcomes and limitations: The model's output predicted ophthalmopathy at a median of around 7 months prior to onset. Among thyroid clonotypes expanded above 0.001, most also appeared in blood.

The genes are TRBV2 and TRBJ1-5, with D unclear. Input material: blood. This TCR came from a man in his thirties or forties with Graves' ophthalmopathy. CDR3 sequence: CASSDLSGVYSNQPQHF. Here the CDR3 DNA reads TGTGCCAGCAGTGACCTGTCCGGCGTCTATAGCAATCAGCCCCAGCATTTT.